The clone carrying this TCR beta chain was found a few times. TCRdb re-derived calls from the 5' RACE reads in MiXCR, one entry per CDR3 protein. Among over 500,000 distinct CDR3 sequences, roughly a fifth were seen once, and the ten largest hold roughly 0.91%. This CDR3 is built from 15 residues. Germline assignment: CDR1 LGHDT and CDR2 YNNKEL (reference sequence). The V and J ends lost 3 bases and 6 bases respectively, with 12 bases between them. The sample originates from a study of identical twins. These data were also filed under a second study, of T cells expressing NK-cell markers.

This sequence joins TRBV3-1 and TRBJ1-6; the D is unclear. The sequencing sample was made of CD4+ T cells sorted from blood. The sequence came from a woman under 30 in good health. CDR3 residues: CASSHRSLLNSPLHF. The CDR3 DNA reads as TGTGCCAGCAGCCATCGGAGCCTCCTTAATTCACCCCTCCACTTT.